Listed below are T cell receptor beta chains from one sample, sequenced in a study of blood T cell repertoires in COVID-19. Here immunoSEQ multiplex PCR was the method, and the copy in TCRdb shows in-frame clones only, minus some. The sample has roughly 400,000 clones, around 89% seen once. Sequencing was carried out using PBMCs or T cells enriched from blood (not recorded which). The source is a man aged 25 to 40 who had recovered from COVID-19. Each CDR3 is given with its conserved first and last residue. D genes are given only for firm matches. Expanded clones are given a class, and other clones once, few, many or no size at all.

size	D	V	J	CDR3	DNA
-	-	TRBV11-2	TRBJ1-2	CASSLWTDNYGYTF	TGTGCCAGCAGCCTTTGGACTGACAACTATGGCTACACCTTC
-	TRBD2	TRBV29-1	TRBJ2-1	CSVEGGSSYNEQFF	TGCAGCGTTGAAGGCGGGAGCTCCTACAATGAGCAGTTCTTC
-	TRBD1	TRBV7-2	TRBJ1-2	CASSLGGTGGSYGYTF	TGTGCCAGCAGCTTAGGTGGGACAGGGGGTAGCTATGGCTACACCTTC
-	TRBD2	TRBV7-3	TRBJ2-1	CASSLRAGSGEQFF	TGTGCCAGCAGCTTAAGAGCGGGAAGCGGTGAGCAGTTCTTC
-	-	TRBV28	TRBJ2-5	CASSLTYQETQYF	TGTGCCAGCAGTTTAACATACCAAGAGACCCAGTACTTC
-	-	TRBV6-5	TRBJ1-1	CASSPRATEAFF	TGTGCCAGCAGCCCGAGGGCCACTGAAGCTTTCTTT
-	TRBD1	TRBV28	TRBJ2-2	CASSLRRQGSGELFF	TGTGCCAGCAGTTTAAGGAGACAGGGCTCCGGGGAGCTGTTTTTT
-	-	TRBV5-6	TRBJ2-7	CASSLAGSREQYF	TGTGCCAGCAGCTTGGCAGGTAGTAGAGAGCAGTACTTC
-	TRBD2	TRBV27	TRBJ2-3	CASSLGLGTDTQYF	TGTGCCAGCAGTCTGGGACTAGGGACAGATACGCAGTATTTT
-	-	TRBV5-8	TRBJ2-2	CASSLSDTGELFF	TGTGCCAGCAGCTTGTCTGACACCGGGGAGCTGTTTTTT
many	-	TRBV5-4	TRBJ1-5	CASSLTGGLIQPQHF	TGTGCCAGCAGCTTGACGGGGGGCCTAATTCAGCCCCAGCATTTT
-	TRBD1	TRBV28	TRBJ1-2	CASSTPTGGHGYTF	TGTGCCAGCAGTACGCCGACAGGGGGCCATGGCTACACCTTC
-	-	TRBV28	TRBJ1-1	CASSFLAENTEAFF	TGTGCCAGCAGTTTCTTGGCAGAGAACACTGAAGCTTTCTTT
-	-	TRBV19	TRBJ1-1	CASSIVGRGANTEAFF	TGTGCCAGTAGTATAGTAGGCCGAGGCGCGAACACTGAAGCTTTCTTT
once	-	TRBV7-8	TRBJ1-2	CASSLAGGTYGYTF	TGTGCCAGCAGCTTAGCGGGGGGAACCTATGGCTACACCTTC
-	TRBD2	TRBV19	TRBJ2-3	CASVSGGLAGGQDTQYF	TGTGCCAGCGTATCGGGGGGACTAGCGGGAGGTCAAGATACGCAGTATTTT
-	-	TRBV25-1	TRBJ2-7	CASSVTYEQYF	TGTGCCAGCAGCGTTACCTACGAGCAGTACTTC
-	TRBD2	TRBV11-2	TRBJ2-3	CASSLEGLAGVGVTDTQYF	TGTGCCAGCAGCTTAGAAGGACTAGCGGGAGTTGGTGTAACAGATACGCAGTATTTT
-	-	TRBV28	TRBJ2-1	CASSPREALLSYNEQFF	TGTGCCAGCAGTCCTCGCGAAGCCCTCCTATCCTACAATGAGCAGTTCTTC
-	TRBD1	TRBV7-2	TRBJ2-7	CASSLELTGGYEQYF	TGTGCCAGCAGCTTAGAACTGACAGGGGGATATGAGCAGTACTTC
-	TRBD2	TRBV24-1	TRBJ2-2	CATSDPQTSGKNTGELFF	TGTGCCACCAGTGACCCTCAGACTAGCGGGAAGAACACCGGGGAGCTGTTTTTT
-	TRBD2	TRBV9	TRBJ2-3	CASSVGVAGGTDTQYF	TGTGCCAGCAGCGTAGGTGTAGCGGGAGGTACAGATACGCAGTATTTT
-	-	TRBV25-1	TRBJ1-2	CASSDVMAQTYGYTF	TGTGCCAGCAGTGATGTTATGGCCCAAACCTATGGCTACACCTTC
-	TRBD2	TRBV18	TRBJ2-1	CASSPRLAGVGNEQFF	TGTGCCAGCTCACCCCGACTAGCGGGAGTGGGTAATGAGCAGTTCTTC
-	TRBD1	TRBV10-1	TRBJ2-1	CASSADRGHYNEQFF	TGCGCCAGCAGCGCCGACAGGGGACACTACAATGAGCAGTTCTTC
-	TRBD1	TRBV11-2	TRBJ2-3	CASSVVGQSSTDTQYF	TGTGCCAGCAGCGTTGTGGGACAGTCTAGCACAGATACGCAGTATTTT
-	-	TRBV5-1	TRBJ1-1	CASSLASDSQRGNTEAFF	TGCGCCAGCAGTTTGGCCTCGGACAGTCAAAGGGGAAACACTGAAGCTTTCTTT
-	TRBD2	TRBV10-3	TRBJ2-5	CAISGTSGQETQYF	TGTGCCATCAGTGGGACTAGCGGCCAAGAGACCCAGTACTTC
-	TRBD2	TRBV6-5	TRBJ2-5	CASSKREDRETQYF	TGTGCCAGCAGTAAGCGGGAAGATCGAGAGACCCAGTACTTC
-	TRBD1	TRBV2	TRBJ1-2	CASIPRIQGADYGYTF	TGTGCCAGCATCCCGAGGATCCAGGGGGCGGACTATGGCTACACCTTC
-	TRBD1	TRBV6-2/TRBV6-3	TRBJ2-1	CASSRDREWASRNNEQFF	TGTGCCAGCAGCCGGGACAGGGAATGGGCTAGCAGAAACAATGAGCAGTTCTTC
-	-	TRBV25-1	TRBJ1-2	CASRPSGSNGYTF	TGTGCCAGCAGGCCTTCAGGGTCCAATGGCTACACCTTC
-	-	TRBV27	TRBJ1-1	CASTPWGGINEAFF	TGTGCCAGCACCCCCTGGGGGGGGATAAATGAAGCTTTCTTT
-	TRBD2	TRBV30	TRBJ2-7	CAWTSGSYEQYF	TGTGCCTGGACTAGCGGGAGTTACGAGCAGTACTTC
-	-	TRBV29-1	TRBJ1-1	CSSEDPRGTEAFF	TGCAGCTCTGAGGACCCCAGGGGAACTGAAGCTTTCTTT
few	TRBD1	TRBV28	TRBJ1-4	CASSLYGTGLGKLFF	TGTGCCAGCAGTTTATACGGGACAGGGCTCGGAAAACTGTTTTTT
-	-	TRBV2	TRBJ1-2	CASSVLQGSVPGYTF	TGTGCCAGCAGTGTGTTACAGGGTTCCGTACCTGGCTACACCTTC
-	TRBD1	TRBV15	TRBJ1-2	CATSAQTGGKRGYTF	TGTGCCACCAGCGCCCAGACAGGGGGCAAAAGGGGCTACACCTTC
-	-	TRBV15	TRBJ1-2	CATTGADYGYTF	TGTGCCACCACAGGGGCGGACTATGGCTACACCTTC
-	TRBD2	TRBV19	TRBJ2-3	CATRGGHGTDTQYF	TGTGCCACCCGGGGGGGACACGGCACAGATACGCAGTATTTT
-	TRBD1	TRBV18	TRBJ2-3	CASSADRGSTDTQYF	TGTGCCAGCTCAGCAGACAGGGGGAGCACAGATACGCAGTATTTT
-	TRBD1	TRBV15	TRBJ2-7	CATSSLGQASSYEQYF	TGTGCCACCAGCTCCCTTGGACAGGCGAGCTCCTACGAGCAGTACTTC
-	TRBD1	TRBV7-8	TRBJ1-5	CASSLDRGKSFSNQPQHF	TGTGCCAGCAGCTTAGACAGGGGGAAATCCTTTAGCAATCAGCCCCAGCATTTT
once	TRBD2	TRBV10-3	TRBJ2-7	CAISRVLSGRLYEQYF	TGTGCCATCAGTCGGGTCCTTAGCGGGAGGCTATACGAGCAGTACTTC
-	-	TRBV27	TRBJ2-7	CASSSPGQIVEQYF	TGTGCCAGCAGTTCCCCCGGACAAATAGTGGAGCAGTACTTC
-	-	TRBV11-2	TRBJ1-2	CASSSLQRDYGYTF	TGTGCCAGCAGCTCTTTACAGAGAGACTATGGCTACACCTTC
once	-	TRBV5-6	TRBJ1-2	CASSLVQGSYGYTF	TGTGCCAGCAGCTTGGTTCAGGGAAGTTACGGCTACACCTTC